The present entry profiles one T cell receptor beta chain with its context. The data derive from a study of blood T cell repertoires in COVID-19. Germline V gene lookup returns CDR1 MDHEN and CDR2 SYDVKM. J gave up 6 bases and V 5 bases, and 3 bases lay outside the gene matches. The CDR3 covers 12 residues. Only in-frame clones appear in the TCRdb table, and some are missing; sequencing was by immunoSEQ multiplex PCR. The sample yields about 150,000 clones, approximately 86% seen once. Sequencing was carried out using PBMCs or T cells enriched from blood (not recorded which). The TCR comes from a woman in her thirties or forties who had been exposed to COVID-19. This chain links TRBV28 with TRBJ1-2; 7 nucleotides agree with TRBD1. CDR3 residues: CASSRDSHGYTF. Written as DNA, the CDR3 is TGTGCCAGCAGTCGGGACAGCCATGGCTACACCTTC.